This T cell receptor (beta chain) stems from a study of blood T cells in healthy people across ages. With a J-beta primer mix and a sample-barcoded 5' primer, a second PCR ran about 7 to 11 cycles. TCRdb passed the 5' RACE reads through MiXCR, listing each CDR3 protein once. The sample has approximately 690,000 distinct CDR3 sequences, 35% to 50% seen once. V was clipped by 3 bases and J by 0 bases, with 6 bases between them. The CDR3 sequence is 14 residues long. The V gene is TRBV12-3 or TRBV12-4, the J gene TRBJ2-4; D may correspond to TRBD1 or TRBD2 (5 bases each). The sample was blood. This clonotype was sampled from an elderly man in good health. The CDR3 DNA reads TGTGCCAGCAGTTTGGGGACAGCCAAAAACATTCAGTACTTC. Translation: CASSLGTAKNIQYF.